The T cell receptor (beta chain) described here comes from a study of T cells in Graves' hyperthyroidism and ophthalmopathy (dated by TCRdb to the late 2010s). Notes on the research overall: Peripheral blood was collected at initial diagnosis, before any treatment. According to the paper, TCR Vbeta CDR3 sequencing was carried out on about 140 peripheral blood samples, which came from approximately 41 ophthalmopathy, roughly 75 hyperthyroidism and some 17 progressor patients. The study also compared thyroid tissue and blood T-cell repertoires from more than 5 Graves' hyperthyroidism patients. After blood sampling, hyperthyroidism patients were treated with methimazole at a starting dose of 30 mg daily, and ophthalmopathy patients were treated with high-dose intravenous methylprednisolone. For training and testing, the 100 patients in the discovery cohort were randomly divided in a 7:3 ratio. Whether ophthalmopathy could be predicted prospectively was tested in an independent validation cohort made up of under 20 hyperthyroidism patients plus 17 patients who later progressed to ophthalmopathy. A discovery cohort of about 96 patients, roughly 43 with Graves' ophthalmopathy and 55 to 60 with stable Graves' hyperthyroidism, was used to find distinguishing TCR V-J signatures. What the study reported, not specific to this receptor: A 13 V-J signature model separated ophthalmopathy from stable hyperthyroidism, with approximately 87% sensitivity and roughly 81% specificity in cross-validation and 80%/75% in testing. In validation, the model predicted progression to ophthalmopathy with just under 71% sensitivity and roughly 72% specificity, a median of 6.5 months before onset. Sample size was not statistically predetermined, and blinding of investigators to group allocation was not performed. Most expanded thyroid clonotypes (frequency above 0.001) were also found in blood, which suggests that blood repertoires may mirror thyroid immune responses.

Hyperthyroidism patients were newly diagnosed, with disease duration under 2 months, and aged 18 to 65 years. Any patient with an uncontrolled infection, another autoimmune disease, pregnancy or lactation was excluded. Diagnoses were based on clinical symptoms, serum thyroxine and TRAb, thyroid ultrasound and orbital computed tomography. For progressor patients, blood was drawn at the first diagnosis of hyperthyroidism, before any ophthalmopathy symptoms had appeared. PBMCs were separated from roughly 10 ml of fresh peripheral blood using Ficoll-Paque density gradient centrifugation. Progressor patients were defined as those initially diagnosed with Graves' hyperthyroidism in whom ophthalmopathy developed during follow-up. Total RNA was extracted using Trizol reagent, and RNA quality was assessed on an Agilent 2100 Bioanalyzer. The germline V gene yields SGDLS for CDR1 and YYNGEE for CDR2. The CDR3 numbers 16 residues from cysteine through phenylalanine. The sequence is cut down to CDR3 DNA, 48 bases in frame from base 1. Trimming accounts for 3 bases at V and 6 bases at J, while the number of junction bases matched to no gene is 11.

This clonotype was counted ten times or more. Its antigen has not been determined. No qualities accompany the bases; no much larger clone lies one base away. Amplification of TCR beta CDR3 regions was carried out from RNA transcripts. The TCR CDR3 was subjected to a first round of RT-PCR using the HTBI primer set and the Qiagen OneStep RT-PCR kit. A second multiplex PCR round built the libraries, followed by size selection and purification. Paired-end sequencing of the libraries was performed with 100 bp reads on an Illumina HiSeq2000. Processing in the source paper ran as follows. SOAPnuke was used to process the raw data, removing reads that contained adapters or uncalled bases, had a mean Phred below 15, or lacked an exact match to the constant primer or identifier. High-quality paired reads were merged with COPE v1.2.5, and unique nucleotide sequences were defined as clonotypes. Clonotypes were aligned to IMGT TRBV, TRBD and TRBJ reference segments using MiTCR v1.1. The analysis was restricted to V-J combinations with a frequency above 0.0001, which together covered 98% to 99.2% of the repertoires. A TCS score was defined as the ratio between F50 (clonal expansion) and ExV (chaos), using BLOSUM62-based TCRdist between CDR3 peptides within each V-J. Welch's t-statistics and random forest reduced roughly 540 V-J features to around 14, which were used in a naive Bayes classifier (R e1071). The public sequencing data were trimmed at Q25 with fastp and processed into clonotypes with MiXCR by TCRdb, which kept only in-frame beta chains. Rows with a matching CDR3 protein are joined into one entry that keeps the most common DNA and genes. TCRdb's processing, not the authors' own work, is the source of the V and J calls. The table for this sample lists roughly 580,000 distinct CDR3 sequences; approximately 13% of them were counted only once. 5% to 7% of the sample belongs to the ten largest clones.

Sequenced input: blood. The sequence derives from a woman younger than 45 with Graves' hyperthyroidism that later progressed to Graves' ophthalmopathy. The V gene is TRBV9 and the J gene is TRBJ1-2; 10 central nucleotides agree with TRBD1. The CDR3 has the sequence CASSAYETGGLDGYTF. The sequenced DNA is TGTGCCAGCAGCGCCTACGAGACAGGGGGCTTGGATGGCTACACCTTC. Joined to the reference TRBV9 and TRBJ1-2 proteins, this CDR3 gives the full variable domain: DSGVTQTPKHLITATGQRVTLRCSPRSGDLSVYWYQQSLDQGLQFLIQYYNGEERAKGNILERFSAQQFPDLHSELNLSSLELGDSALYFCASSAYETGGLDGYTFGSGTRLTVV.